Below are 26 T cell receptor beta chains sequenced from a single sample in a study of shared clonotypes between healthy human individuals. Measured with immunoSEQ multiplex PCR; TCRdb has only the in-frame clones, and not every one. The sample includes about 1 million clones, more than 65% of them seen just once. Specimen: memory CD4+ T cells sorted from blood. As for subset: CD45RA-negative fraction. The receptors originated from a man between 18 and 29 years old in good health.

This chain uses TRBV6-1 with TRBJ1-2, with a tentative D call TRBD1 (6 bases). The CDR3 length is 13 residues. Trimming pared 6 bases from V and 4 bases from J, leaving 12 bases between. CDR1 MNHNS and CDR2 SASEGT come from the germline V gene. CDR3 in amino acids: CASRGQQGYGYTF. CDR3 nucleotides: TGTGCCAGCAGAGGTCAACAGGGCTATGGCTACACCTTC.

The V call is TRBV13, the J call TRBJ2-2, with 7 bases that match TRBD2. The trim removed 3 bases at V and 6 bases at J, leaving 7 bases unmatched. This CDR3 is 15 amino acids long. Germline-derived CDR1 and CDR2 are PRHDT and FYEKMQ (reference sequence). The CDR3: CASSLGGYESGELFF. For the CDR3, the DNA is TGTGCCAGCAGCTTGGGGGGGTATGAGTCCGGGGAGCTGTTTTTT.

This chain uses TRBV6-1 with TRBJ1-1, with D hard to call. This CDR3 has 12 residues. Trimming took off 10 bases at V and 3 bases at J, with 12 bases between the two ends. Looked up from germline, CDR1 is MNHNS and CDR2 is SASEGT. In DNA, the CDR3 is TGTGCCACCGCTCGGGAACACACTGAAGCTTTCTTT. As protein: CATAREHTEAFF.

The chain couples TRBV7-2 to TRBJ2-3; D is undetermined. This CDR3 contains 15 residues. The germline V gene encodes CDR1 SGHTA and CDR2 FQGNSA. V was shortened by 1 base and J by 4 bases, with 12 bases between the two germline ends. CDR3 protein: CASSLGSLWADTQYF. The CDR3 DNA reads as TGTGCCAGCAGCTTAGGGTCGTTATGGGCAGATACGCAGTATTTT. The complete variable domain, with remaining parts taken from reference TRBV7-2 and TRBJ2-3, reads GAGVSQSPSNKVTEKGKDVELRCDPISGHTALYWYRQSLGQGLEFLIYFQGNSAPDKSGLPSDRFSAERTGGSVSTLTIQRTQQEDSAVYLCASSLGSLWADTQYFGPGTRLTVL.

The V and J genes are TRBV11-3 and TRBJ2-1, with 13 nucleotides matching TRBD2. Germline lookup yields CDR1 SGHNT and CDR2 YENEEA. The CDR3 runs 15 residues. Trimming cost V 5 bases and J 10 bases; bases outside gene matches: 8. The CDR3: CASSLTSGGMGEQFF. The CDR3 DNA follows: TGTGCCAGCAGCCTGACTAGCGGGGGGATGGGGGAGCAGTTCTTC.

The chain links TRBV29-1 to TRBJ1-2; D ambiguous. V lost 6 bases, J lost 6 bases, and 17 bases lay in between. Germline lookup yields CDR1 SQVTM and CDR2 ANQGSEA. The CDR3 has 13 amino acids. Here the CDR3 DNA reads TGCAGCGTCAGAAGCAGCGCTTGGGATGGCTACACCTTC. This gives the protein CSVRSSAWDGYTF. The complete variable domain, with remaining parts taken from reference TRBV29-1 and TRBJ1-2, reads SAVISQKPSRDICQRGTSLTIQCQVDSQVTMMFWYRQQPGQSLTLIATANQGSEATYESGFVIDKFPISRPNLTFSTLTVSNMSPEDSSIYLCSVRSSAWDGYTFGSGTRLTVV.

The rearrangement uses TRBV1 and TRBJ2-5; the D segment call TRBD1 is taken from the table without a DNA check. TRBV1 is classified as a pseudogene. The CDR3 covers 15 residues. DNA for the CDR3: TGCACCAGCAGCCAACGGACAGGTAGGGGAGAGACCCAGTACTTC. This encodes CTSSQRTGRGETQYF.

CDR3 amino acids: CASSPTGRRLLSTDTQYF. The CDR3 DNA is TGTGCCAGCTCACCGACGGGACGACGACTTCTTAGCACAGATACGCAGTATTTT. This chain joins TRBV18 and TRBJ2-3; D is possibly TRBD1 or TRBD2 (5 bases each). The CDR3 is 18 residues long. CDR1 and CDR2 (germline): KGHSH, LQKENI. With 3 bases removed from V and 0 bases from J, the gap between germline ends came to 19 bases.

The rearrangement uses TRBV18 and TRBJ2-3; D perhaps matches TRBD2 (5 bases). The germline gives CDR1 KGHSH, CDR2 LQKENI. This CDR3 is built from 15 residues. V dropped 5 bases and J dropped 4 bases, with 16 bases sitting between them. Written as DNA, the CDR3 is TGTGCCAGCTCATTCCAGCGGAGTGGAGCAGATACGCAGTATTTT. Translated: CASSFQRSGADTQYF.

V is TRBV4-2 and J is TRBJ2-5, with D tentatively TRBD1 or TRBD2 (6 bases each). V dropped 4 bases and J dropped 2 bases, with 14 bases sitting between them. This CDR3 comprises 15 residues. Germline V gene sequence: CDR1 LGHNA, CDR2 YNFKEQ. CDR3 sequence (DNA): TGTGCCAGCAGCCCAAGGGGGGCTAGTCAAGAGACCCAGTACTTC. As protein: CASSPRGASQETQYF.

V and J are TRBV6-1 and TRBJ1-3; TRBD1 matches 8 bases. V was clipped by 6 bases and J by 2 bases; unmatched bases: 3. This CDR3 has 14 amino acids. In germline, CDR1 is MNHNS, CDR2 SASEGT. This chain's CDR3 is CASRPTGAGNTIYF. In DNA, the CDR3 is TGTGCCAGCAGACCGACAGGGGCTGGAAACACCATATATTTT.

The chain recombines TRBV30 with TRBJ2-5; D possibly corresponds to TRBD1 (6 bases). CDR1 and CDR2 from the germline V gene are GTSNPN and SVGIG (reference sequence). V was shortened by 5 bases and J by 5 bases, with 12 bases between the two germline ends. The CDR3 runs 12 residues. The chain's CDR3 is CAWDTGSETQYF. CDR3 DNA sequence: TGTGCCTGGGATACAGGGAGTGAGACCCAGTACTTC.

A few counts support this clone. This sequence joins TRBV7-9 and TRBJ1-1; possible D gene TRBD1, 6 bases. The CDR3 has 11 residues. Deletions cut 5 bases from V and 10 bases from J, with 11 bases between. Germline-derived CDR1 and CDR2 are SEHNR and FQNEAQ (reference sequence). The CDR3 bases are TGTGCCAGCAGCCTCCTAGGGGGAGCTTTCTTT. Amino acid sequence: CASSLLGGAFF.

This rearrangement joins TRBV10-3 to TRBJ2-7, with D perhaps matching TRBD1 (5 bases). The CDR3 is made up of 14 amino acids. Germline CDR1 is ENHRY and CDR2 is SYGVKD. Trimming pared 2 bases from V and 2 bases from J, leaving 10 bases between. The CDR3 here is CAISERTYAYEQYF. CDR3 bases: TGTGCCATCAGTGAGAGGACATATGCCTACGAGCAGTACTTC.

This chain connects TRBV7-8 to TRBJ1-2; D gene uncertain. CDR3 length: 14 amino acids. Looked up from germline, CDR1 is SGHVS and CDR2 is FQNEAQ. Between the trimmed V and J ends, which lost 2 bases and 0 bases, there was a span of 7 bases. The CDR3 region is CASSLILANYGYTF. The CDR3 coding sequence is TGTGCCAGCAGCTTAATTCTCGCTAACTATGGCTACACCTTC.

The chain is built from TRBV29-1 and TRBJ2-7; 10 bases are a match to TRBD2. Trimming at V came to 7 bases and at J to 6 bases, leaving 9 bases not matched to a gene. CDR3 size: 13 residues. Germline assignment: CDR1 SQVTM and CDR2 ANQGSEA. This chain's CDR3 is CSATAGGPSEQYF. The CDR3 DNA reads as TGCAGCGCTACAGCGGGAGGGCCCTCCGAGCAGTACTTC.

The chain couples TRBV4-1 to TRBJ1-2; D might be TRBD1 (5 bases). V was clipped by 1 base and J by 4 bases, with 16 bases between them. CDR1 and CDR2 from the germline V gene are MGHRA and YSYEKL. The CDR3 is 16 amino acids. CDR3: CASSQAGGGKGYGYTF. CDR3 bases: TGCGCCAGCAGCCAAGCGGGCGGGGGAAAGGGCTATGGCTACACCTTC.

The sample holds many counts of this clone. The J gene is TRBJ1-2, the V gene TRBV5-1, with 9 nucleotides matching TRBD1. Germline V gene sequence: CDR1 SGHRS, CDR2 YFSETQ. The J segment lost 11 bases and the V segment lost 4 bases, leaving 15 bases of the junction unmatched. The CDR3 consists of 15 residues. CDR3 region: CASSGRTGENQRYTF. As DNA, the CDR3 is TGCGCCAGCAGCGGACGGACAGGGGAAAATCAACGGTACACCTTC.

The rearrangement links TRBV7-9 to TRBJ1-1; D gene unclear. The CDR3 consists of 13 residues. Germline V gene sequence: CDR1 SEHNR, CDR2 FQNEAQ (reference sequence). V was cut by 5 bases and J by 0 bases, with 7 bases left in between. The CDR3, as DNA: TGTGCCAGCAGCCGCCAGTTGAACACTGAAGCTTTCTTT. This encodes CASSRQLNTEAFF.

The rearrangement links TRBV28 to TRBJ2-3; no clear D gene. Trimming left V 5 bases short and J 2 bases short, with 8 bases between. This CDR3 is 13 amino acids long. Germline CDR1 reads MDHEN; CDR2 reads SYDVKM. The CDR3 DNA reads TGTGCCAGCAGTCCGATTGACACAGATACGCAGTATTTT. This translates into CASSPIDTDTQYF. Full variable domain (rest looked up from reference TRBV28 and TRBJ2-3): DVKVTQSSRYLVKRTGEKVFLECVQDMDHENMFWYRQDPGLGLRLIYFSYDVKMKEKGDIPEGYSVSREKKERFSLILESASTNQTSMYLCASSPIDTDTQYFGPGTRLTVL.

The chain joins TRBV5-1 to TRBJ1-4; D is perhaps TRBD1 (6 bases). Trimming cost V 2 bases and J 7 bases, with 15 bases left between them. The CDR3 is 15 residues long. Germline V CDR1 and CDR2: SGHRS, YFSETQ. CDR3 DNA: TGCGCCAGCAGCTTTGCGAGGGGAGGGGGTGAAAAACTGTTTTTT. It specifies CASSFARGGGEKLFF.

The V call is TRBV7-9, the J call TRBJ1-2, with 8 bases fitting TRBD1. The germline gives CDR1 SEHNR, CDR2 FQNEAQ (reference sequence). Germline trimming cut 1 base from V and 2 bases from J; bases unmatched to any gene: 6. This CDR3 is 16 amino acids long. DNA of the CDR3: TGTGCCAGCAGCTTAGGGGGACAGGAGGCAAACTATGGCTACACCTTC. Its protein is CASSLGGQEANYGYTF.

As concerns this clone: This same CDR3 is encoded by further DNA sequences in the sample. The chain combines TRBV4-1 with TRBJ1-5; weak D call: TRBD1 (5 bases). CDR1 is MGHRA and CDR2 is YSYEKL in the germline V gene. Trimming removed 1 base at V and 1 base at J, with 8 bases between. CDR3 size: 15 residues. CDR3 protein: CASSQGGLSNQPQHF. Here the CDR3 DNA reads TGCGCCAGCAGCCAAGGGGGACTCAGCAATCAGCCCCAGCATTTT.

As to this clone: The germline gene is not matched at one end of the junction; a read error may be the cause. This rearrangement joins TRBV7-9 to TRBJ1-2; perhaps TRBD1 as D (5 bases). The CDR3 runs 10 residues. Germline CDR1 is SEHNR and CDR2 is FQNEAQ (reference sequence). The CDR3, as DNA: TGTGCCAGCAGCTCAGAGGGGTCTCACTTC. It encodes CASSSEGSHF.

The chain recombines TRBV6-1 with TRBJ2-1, with 13 bases that match TRBD2. V lost 5 bases and J lost 5; bases outside the gene matches: 3. CDR1 is MNHNS and CDR2 is SASEGT in the germline V gene. The CDR3 loop spans 15 amino acids. The CDR3, as DNA: TGTGCCAGCAGTCGACTAGCGGGGGGCCACAATGAGCAGTTCTTC. Amino acid sequence: CASSRLAGGHNEQFF.

This clone has just one count. The chain links TRBV28 to TRBJ1-5, with no clear D. This CDR3 is 15 amino acids long. Germline lookup yields CDR1 MDHEN and CDR2 SYDVKM. Trimming shortened V by 6 bases and J by 6 bases, and 18 bases separated the two germline ends. The CDR3 region has the DNA TGTGCCAGCAGCCTGCTAGTGGTAGGGAGTCAGCCCCAGCATTTT. This sequence encodes CASSLLVVGSQPQHF.